One and the same sample provided the 17 T cell receptor beta chains below, sequenced in a study of shared clonotypes between healthy human individuals. Using immunoSEQ multiplex PCR, the repertoire was profiled, and TCRdb retains in-frame clones only, with some absent. The sample yields approximately 980,000 clones, around 80% seen once. Sequencing was carried out using memory CD4+ T cells sorted from blood. Subset of the sample: CD45RA-negative fraction. These receptor sequences come from a man aged 18 to 30 in good health.

The chain links TRBV11-2 to TRBJ2-2; D may match TRBD1 or TRBD2 (5 bases each). The CDR3 consists of 15 residues. V was shortened by 5 bases and J by 2 bases, with 12 bases between the two germline ends. Germline loops: CDR1 SGHAT, CDR2 FQNNGV. The CDR3 DNA reads as TGTGCCAGCAGCCCCGGGACCCACAACACCGGGGAGCTGTTTTTT. Its translation: CASSPGTHNTGELFF.

This sequence joins TRBV6-1 and TRBJ1-3; TRBD1 agrees at 7 bases. The germline V gene encodes CDR1 MNHNS and CDR2 SASEGT. The CDR3 covers 13 residues. Trimming cost V 2 bases and J 9 bases; bases outside gene matches: 4. This CDR3 is CASSERAGGTIYF. CDR3 coding DNA: TGTGCCAGCAGTGAACGGGCAGGGGGCACCATATATTTT.

In its sample, this clone was seen a few times. V gene TRBV10-3 combines with J gene TRBJ1-5; weak D call: TRBD1 (5 bases). CDR1 is ENHRY, CDR2 SYGVKD, per germline. The CDR3 length is 13 residues. Between the trimmed V and J ends, which lost 8 bases and 0 bases, there was a span of 8 bases. CDR3 nucleotides: TGTGCCATCGGACACAATAGCAATCAGCCCCAGCATTTT. It translates to CAIGHNSNQPQHF.

The chain combines TRBV7-2 with TRBJ2-3; TRBD2 matches at 16 bases. This CDR3 is 17 amino acids long. CDR1 is SGHTA, CDR2 FQGNSA, per germline. V was clipped by 4 bases and J by 4 bases; unmatched bases: 5. The CDR3 spells CASSSGGTSGRADTQYF. The CDR3 DNA sequence: TGTGCCAGCAGCTCAGGGGGGACTAGCGGGAGGGCAGATACGCAGTATTTT.

This clone was seen a single time. The chain uses TRBV19 and TRBJ1-1, with a weak D call TRBD1 (5 bases). Between the trimmed V and J ends, which lost 6 bases and 4 bases, there was a span of 15 bases. This CDR3 has 14 amino acids. CDR1 is LNHDA, CDR2 SQIVND, per germline (reference sequence). CDR3 amino acids: CASRSRETVTEAFF. CDR3 DNA: TGTGCCAGTAGATCTAGGGAGACAGTCACTGAAGCTTTCTTT.

This chain uses TRBV5-1 with TRBJ2-3; no definite D call. The CDR3 runs 14 residues. Between the trimmed V and J ends, which lost 7 bases and 5 bases, there was a span of 17 bases. The germline V gene encodes CDR1 SGHRS and CDR2 YFSETQ. The CDR3 loop reads CASAPLPPEDTQYF. In nucleotides, the CDR3 is TGCGCCAGCGCCCCTCTTCCTCCGGAAGATACGCAGTATTTT.

This chain joins TRBV6-7 and TRBJ2-1; TRBD2 aligns across 10 bases. TRBV6-7 is identified as an open reading frame with a role that is uncertain. The CDR3 runs to 20 residues. The V segment lost 5 bases and the J segment 7 bases; nucleotides outside the gene matches: 23. In DNA, the CDR3 is TGTGCCAGCAGTCTAGACATAGCGGGAGGTCCCCCGCCTACTCCAAATGAGCAGTTCTTC. It is translated as CASSLDIAGGPPPTPNEQFF.

J is TRBJ1-2 and V is TRBV5-6; 7 positions match TRBD1. Germline CDR1 is SGHDT and CDR2 is YYEEEE. The V and J ends lost 2 bases and 7 bases, in that order; junction bases with no gene match: 8. This CDR3 has 14 amino acids. As DNA, the CDR3 is TGTGCCAGCAGCTTAACAGGGGAAGCAAGTGGCTACACCTTC. It yields the protein CASSLTGEASGYTF.

This clone was counted a single time. A far larger clone is one base from this, pointing to a likely read error. The chain employs TRBV6-5 and TRBJ1-2; 9 bases line up with TRBD1. The CDR3 is 13 amino acids. CDR1 is MNHEY and CDR2 is SVGAGI in the germline V gene. The ends lost 5 bases at V and 4 bases at J; junction bases unmatched: 2. The CDR3 DNA reads TGTGCCAGCAGTGAACAGGGGGCCTATGGCTACACCTTC. Its protein is CASSEQGAYGYTF.

In DNA, the CDR3 is TGCGCCAGCAGCTTGAACCCGTTCAATGAGCAGTTCTTC. It codes for CASSLNPFNEQFF. The rearrangement links TRBV5-1 to TRBJ2-1, with D unclear. Between the trimmed V and J ends, which lost 1 base and 6 bases, there was a span of 8 bases. CDR3 length equals 13 residues. CDR1 is SGHRS and CDR2 is YFSETQ in the germline V gene.

The chain employs TRBV5-6 and TRBJ1-1, with TRBD1 as a possible D gene (6 bases). Germline CDR1 is SGHDT and CDR2 is YYEEEE. Trimming shortened V by 4 bases and J by 0 bases, and 19 bases separated the two germline ends. CDR3 size: 17 residues. CDR3 amino acids: CASSKAGEPLMNTEAFF. The CDR3 bases are TGTGCCAGCAGCAAGGCAGGGGAGCCCCTCATGAACACTGAAGCTTTCTTT. The whole variable domain, remainder taken from reference TRBV5-6 and TRBJ1-1, is DAGVTQSPTHLIKTRGQQVTLRCSPKSGHDTVSWYQQALGQGPQFIFQYYEEEERQRGNFPDRFSGHQFPNYSSELNVNALLLGDSALYLCASSKAGEPLMNTEAFFGQGTRLTVV.

The rearrangement links TRBV28 to TRBJ2-5, with 9 bases matching TRBD2. J was trimmed by 1 base and V by 6 bases; bases with no gene match: 9. CDR3 length equals 16 residues. Germline V gene lookup returns CDR1 MDHEN and CDR2 SYDVKM. Written as DNA, the CDR3 is TGTGCCAGCAGACCGGGACTAGCCAGGGGCCAAGAGACCCAGTACTTC. Translation gives CASRPGLARGQETQYF. The whole variable domain, remainder taken from reference TRBV28 and TRBJ2-5, is DVKVTQSSRYLVKRTGEKVFLECVQDMDHENMFWYRQDPGLGLRLIYFSYDVKMKEKGDIPEGYSVSREKKERFSLILESASTNQTSMYLCASRPGLARGQETQYFGPGTRLLVL.

The chain combines TRBV29-1 with TRBJ1-5; the match to TRBD1 covers 12 bases. The CDR3 extends over 16 amino acids. The V segment lost 6 bases and the J segment 5 bases; nucleotides outside the gene matches: 11. Germline values: CDR1 SQVTM, CDR2 ANQGSEA. The CDR3 region is CSVAGSGTGGDQPQHF. The CDR3 DNA follows: TGCAGCGTGGCTGGATCCGGGACAGGGGGCGATCAGCCCCAGCATTTT.

This chain links TRBV30 with TRBJ2-7; 10 bases line up with TRBD1. This CDR3 has 15 amino acids. The germline gives CDR1 GTSNPN, CDR2 SVGIG (reference sequence). Unmatched junction bases numbered 3, after V lost 1 base and J lost 0 bases. The CDR3 here is CAWSGGTGASYEQYF. The CDR3 coding sequence is TGTGCCTGGAGTGGGGGGACAGGGGCCTCCTACGAGCAGTACTTC.

This clone was seen only once. The V gene is TRBV5-6, the J gene TRBJ1-2; no reliable D call. The germline gives CDR1 SGHDT, CDR2 YYEEEE. Trimming took off 7 bases at V and 0 bases at J, with 7 bases between the two ends. The length of the CDR3 is 12 residues. CDR3 bases: TGTGCCAGCTCGACAACTAACTATGGCTACACCTTC. It translates to CASSTTNYGYTF.

The CDR3, as DNA: TGTGCCAGCAGTGAAGGGGGATTAAGAGAGCAGTACTTC. Protein product: CASSEGGLREQYF. The chain combines TRBV2 with TRBJ2-7; D remains unclear. Trimming left V 1 base short and J 7 bases short, with 11 bases between. The CDR3 is 13 amino acids. Germline V CDR1 and CDR2: SNHLY, FYNNEI.

This chain connects TRBV12-5 to TRBJ2-4; unclear D gene. Per germline, CDR1 LGHNT and CDR2 FRNRAP. The CDR3 extends over 16 amino acids. V was clipped by 2 bases and J by 0 bases, with 11 bases between them. The CDR3 sequence: CASGLIPRLAKNIQYF. CDR3 DNA sequence: TGTGCTAGTGGTTTGATCCCACGGCTAGCCAAAAACATTCAGTACTTC.